These 27 T cell receptor beta chains were sequenced from one sample in a study of T cell repertoires in cytomegalovirus infection (dated by TCRdb to about 2019). Instrument used: Illumina HiSeq 1500. TCRdb reran the public reads through fastp at Q25 and MiXCR, keeping productive beta chains. All rows with the same CDR3 protein become a single entry with the most common DNA and genes. This sample holds about 60,000 distinct CDR3 sequences; around 18% were observed only once. The ten top clones hold around 59% of the sample. These receptors' antigens are unknown. Sample treatment or condition, as interpreted from the label and publication: in vitro stimulation with specific CMV peptide epitopes to enrich CMV-specific T cells. The sample was CD8+ T cells from cultured PBMCs, taken from culture after CMV antigen stimulation. The receptors derive from a human donor in good health (CMV status not recorded). Some clones in this sample may be carry-over from other donors' samples.

V gene TRBV2 combines with J gene TRBJ1-2; possibly TRBD1 for D (6 bases). The CDR3 contains 14 residues. Germline V gene sequence: CDR1 SNHLY, CDR2 FYNNEI. The V gene lost 3 bases and the J gene lost 2 bases, with 10 bases spanning the gap. The CDR3: CASSDGGLNYGYTF. The CDR3 nucleotides are TGTGCCAGCAGTGATGGGGGCCTCAACTATGGCTACACCTTC.

On this clonotype itself: One junction end disagrees with the germline gene, perhaps due to a read error. The genes are TRBV11-3 and TRBJ2-7, with a possible D match to TRBD2 (5 bases). The CDR3 has 13 amino acids. Germline V gives CDR1 SGHNT, CDR2 YENEEA. This CDR3 reads CDSSSSGSYEQYF. CDR3 DNA sequence: TGTGACAGCAGCTCCAGCGGCTCCTACGAGCAGTACTTC.

The chain joins TRBV7-2 to TRBJ2-7; a possible D gene is TRBD2 (6 bases). The germline V and J ends were trimmed by 2 bases and 2 bases, with 13 bases remaining between them. Germline values: CDR1 SGHTA, CDR2 FQGNSA. The CDR3 runs to 15 residues. For the CDR3, the DNA is TGTGCCAGCAGCTTAACCGGGAGCGGAGCCTACGAGCAGTACTTC. This codes for CASSLTGSGAYEQYF.

The table lists this clonotype with many counts. The V call is TRBV24-1, the J call TRBJ1-2; TRBD1 matches at 8 bases. In germline, CDR1 is KGHDR, CDR2 SFDVKD. The V and J ends lost 4 bases and 6 bases, in that order; junction bases with no gene match: 9. The CDR3 spans 15 residues. The CDR3 DNA sequence: TGTGCCACCAGTGACCCCGCGGACAGGGAAGATGGCTACACCTTC. Protein sequence: CATSDPADREDGYTF.

This clonotype was picked up a small number of times. The chain joins TRBV20-1 to TRBJ1-5, with 8 bases identical to TRBD1. V dropped 0 bases and J dropped 1; count of bases not matched to a gene: 2. The CDR3 covers 15 residues. Germline V gene lookup returns CDR1 DFQATT and CDR2 SNEGSKA (reference sequence). The CDR3 here is CSARERDRSNQPQHF. The CDR3 DNA reads TGCAGTGCTAGAGAAAGGGACAGGAGCAATCAGCCCCAGCATTTT.

This clonotype has at least ten counts. The V gene is TRBV7-9, the J gene TRBJ1-2, with 9 bases identical to TRBD1. The CDR3 extends over 17 amino acids. J gave up 6 bases and V 3 bases, and 14 bases lay outside the gene matches. Germline CDR1 SEHNR, CDR2 FQNEAQ (reference sequence). DNA of the CDR3: TGTGCCAGCAGCTTTTCCGACTCGGACAGGGGCGGAGATGGCTACACCTTC. Translation gives CASSFSDSDRGGDGYTF.

The chain carries TRBV19 and TRBJ2-1; no definite D call. This CDR3 contains 15 residues. V lost 4 bases and J 7 bases, leaving 17 bases between the germline ends. Germline assignment: CDR1 LNHDA and CDR2 SQIVND (reference sequence). This CDR3 is CASSNQFNGENEQFF. In DNA form, the CDR3 reads TGTGCCAGTAGTAACCAATTCAACGGTGAAAATGAGCAGTTCTTC.

This clonotype came up a few times. This chain links TRBV12-3 or TRBV12-4 with TRBJ2-7; 8 bases agree with TRBD2. CDR3 length: 14 residues. J was trimmed by 2 bases and V by 5 bases; bases with no gene match: 5. The CDR3 is CASSPPGLAYEQYF. The CDR3 coding sequence is TGTGCCAGCAGTCCACCGGGACTAGCCTACGAGCAGTACTTC.

The chain links TRBV7-9 to TRBJ2-3; D may be TRBD2 (5 bases). V lost 2 bases and J lost 4, with 13 bases in between. The CDR3 runs to 15 residues. Germline-derived CDR1 and CDR2 are SEHNR and FQNEAQ (reference sequence). This chain's CDR3 is CASSLQSSSSDTQYF. As DNA, the CDR3 is TGTGCCAGCAGCTTACAATCTAGCAGTTCAGATACGCAGTATTTT.

This clonotype was picked up many times. V and J are TRBV12-3 or TRBV12-4 and TRBJ2-4, with D perhaps matching TRBD1 (6 bases). The CDR3 totals 17 residues. Trimming pared 4 bases from V and 1 base from J, leaving 17 bases between. The CDR3 protein is CASSSDTGWLAKNIQYF. DNA for the CDR3: TGTGCCAGCAGTTCGGACACAGGGTGGCTCGCCAAAAACATTCAGTACTTC.

Here the CDR3 DNA reads TGTGCCAGCACCCTGACCTACAATGAGCAGTTCTTC. Protein product: CASTLTYNEQFF. The chain joins TRBV12-3 or TRBV12-4 to TRBJ2-1, with D hard to call. The ends were cut back, 7 bases at V and 2 bases at J, with 6 bases in the middle. The CDR3 is 12 residues long.

The chain recombines TRBV7-9 with TRBJ2-7; D might be TRBD2 (6 bases). Germline V gene sequence: CDR1 SEHNR, CDR2 FQNEAQ (reference sequence). V was clipped by 1 base and J by 4 bases, with 11 bases between them. The CDR3 extends over 14 amino acids. The CDR3 nucleotides read TGTGCCAGCAGCTTAGTGGTTAGCGGATACGAGCAGTACTTC. It codes for CASSLVVSGYEQYF. Filled out from reference TRBV7-9 and TRBJ2-7, the complete variable domain reads DTGVSQNPRHKITKRGQNVTFRCDPISEHNRLYWYRQTLGQGPEFLTYFQNEAQLEKSRLLSDRFSAERPKGSFSTLEIQRTEQGDSAMYLCASSLVVSGYEQYFGPGTRLTVT.

J is TRBJ2-5 and V is TRBV7-7; 9 bases agree with TRBD2. CDR1 and CDR2 from the germline V gene are SSHAT and FNYEAQ (reference sequence). This CDR3 has 18 amino acids. The J segment lost 2 bases and the V segment lost 1 base, leaving 11 bases of the junction unmatched. CDR3 region: CASSLGPGTSGSQETQYF. The CDR3 DNA reads as TGTGCCAGCAGCTTAGGGCCGGGCACTAGCGGGTCTCAAGAGACCCAGTACTTC.

This clonotype was seen ten or more times. The chain couples TRBV7-2 to TRBJ1-1, with TRBD1 as a possible D gene (5 bases). The germline V gene has CDR1 SGHTA and CDR2 FQGNSA. V was trimmed by 3 bases and J by 8 bases, leaving 13 bases between them. The CDR3 sequence is 13 residues long. CDR3 region: CASSLTGVREAFF. CDR3 bases: TGTGCCAGCAGCTTGACGGGGGTGAGGGAAGCTTTCTTT. The whole variable domain, filled in from reference TRBV7-2 and TRBJ1-1, reads GAGVSQSPSNKVTEKGKDVELRCDPISGHTALYWYRQSLGQGLEFLIYFQGNSAPDKSGLPSDRFSAERTGGSVSTLTIQRTQQEDSAVYLCASSLTGVREAFFGQGTRLTVV.

The table lists this clonotype with a few counts. The V call is TRBV4-1, the J call TRBJ2-7, with a possible D match to TRBD2 (5 bases). The CDR3 consists of 13 residues. V was clipped by 3 bases and J by 5 bases, with 11 bases between them. The germline CDR1 and CDR2 sequences are MGHRA and YSYEKL. The CDR3: CASSHYTGDEQYF. CDR3 bases: TGCGCCAGCAGCCACTATACCGGGGACGAGCAGTACTTC.

This clonotype was seen a handful of times. The chain couples TRBV12-5 to TRBJ1-1; 10 bases align to TRBD1. Germline trimming cut 2 bases from V and 4 bases from J; bases unmatched to any gene: 10. This CDR3 is 17 amino acids long. CDR1 LGHNT and CDR2 FRNRAP come from the germline V gene. The CDR3 protein is CASGLLPTGGMGTEAFF. The CDR3, as DNA: TGTGCTAGTGGTTTGCTCCCGACAGGGGGCATGGGCACTGAAGCTTTCTTT.

This clonotype was seen more than once but under ten times. This sequence joins TRBV5-5 and TRBJ2-1; D not resolved. Trimming cost V 4 bases and J 10 bases, with 12 bases left between them. CDR1 is SGHKS, CDR2 YYEKEE, per germline (reference sequence). This CDR3 contains 12 residues. The CDR3, as DNA: TGTGCCAGCAGCCCACTACCTAACGAGCAGTTCTTC. This encodes CASSPLPNEQFF.

This clonotype appeared a single time. V and J are TRBV28 and TRBJ2-1; the D is unclear. V lost 2 bases, J lost 0 bases, and 5 bases lay in between. This CDR3 is built from 14 residues. CDR1 MDHEN and CDR2 SYDVKM come from the germline V gene. The CDR3 nucleotides read TGTGCCAGCAGTTTAAGTAGCTCCTACAATGAGCAGTTCTTC. Translated, it gives CASSLSSSYNEQFF. The variable domain in full, completed from reference TRBV28 and TRBJ2-1, reads DVKVTQSSRYLVKRTGEKVFLECVQDMDHENMFWYRQDPGLGLRLIYFSYDVKMKEKGDIPEGYSVSREKKERFSLILESASTNQTSMYLCASSLSSSYNEQFFGPGTRLTVL.

This clonotype has ten or more counts. The rearrangement uses TRBV7-2 and TRBJ2-3; no clear D gene. V shed 1 base and J shed 7 bases, with 15 bases lying between them. The CDR3 is 15 amino acids. CDR1 is SGHTA and CDR2 is FQGNSA in the germline V gene. The CDR3 sequence is CASSLGSQSGHTQYF. CDR3 in DNA: TGTGCCAGCAGCTTAGGATCTCAGTCGGGTCATACGCAGTATTTT.

The rearrangement uses TRBV7-3 and TRBJ2-1, with 8 bases identical to TRBD2. V was clipped by 5 bases and J by 7 bases; unmatched bases: 13. Germline V gene lookup returns CDR1 SGHTA and CDR2 FQGTGA. The length of the CDR3 is 16 residues. The DNA for the CDR3 is TGTGCCAGCAGCAAAGTCCCGGGGGGGGCGTCGAATGAGCAGTTCTTC. Translated, it gives CASSKVPGGASNEQFF.

In this sample, this clonotype turned up a few times. This chain uses TRBV6-2 or TRBV6-3 with TRBJ2-1, with a tentative D call TRBD1 (5 bases). Germline values: CDR1 MNHEY, CDR2 SVGEGT. V lost 4 bases and J lost 0, with 10 bases in between. CDR3 length equals 15 residues. CDR3 in amino acids: CASSFDSPSYNEQFF. CDR3 in DNA: TGTGCCAGCAGTTTCGACAGTCCCTCCTACAATGAGCAGTTCTTC.

This clonotype was counted only a few times. Written as DNA, the CDR3 is TGTGCCAGCAGTCCCTCAATCTACGAGCAGTACTTC. Protein: CASSPSIYEQYF. The chain has TRBV12-3 or TRBV12-4 and TRBJ2-7; D is ambiguous. V shed 5 bases and J shed 3 bases, with 8 bases lying between them. The CDR3 loop spans 12 amino acids.

The V call is TRBV7-8, the J call TRBJ1-1; 7 bases align to TRBD1. The CDR3 contains 15 residues. Looked up from germline, CDR1 is SGHVS and CDR2 is FQNEAQ. The J segment lost 3 bases and the V segment lost 3 bases, leaving 7 bases of the junction unmatched. CDR3 residues: CASSFHGTDYTEAFF. The CDR3 coding sequence is TGTGCCAGCAGCTTTCACGGGACAGATTACACTGAAGCTTTCTTT.

This clonotype showed up many times. The CDR3 sequence: CASTPGTIIFDTQYF. The CDR3, as DNA: TGTGCCAGCACCCCCGGGACGATCATCTTTGATACGCAGTATTTT. The chain has TRBV7-2 and TRBJ2-3; D may be TRBD1 or TRBD2 (5 bases each). Germline lookup yields CDR1 SGHTA and CDR2 FQGNSA. The CDR3 is 15 residues long. Trimming shortened V by 7 bases and J by 6 bases, and 20 bases separated the two germline ends.

The V call is TRBV27, the J call TRBJ2-5; the D call may be TRBD1 or TRBD2 (5 bases each). The CDR3 spans 15 residues. V was clipped by 11 bases and J by 2 bases, with 21 bases between them. Germline loops: CDR1 MNHEY, CDR2 SMNVEV (reference sequence). The DNA for the CDR3 is TGTGCCCCCAGTTCTACAGGAGGATTACAAGAGACCCAGTACTTC. It translates to CAPSSTGGLQETQYF.

As concerns this clonotype: A junction end diverges from the germline sequence, so it may reflect a read error. This chain links TRBV7-6 with TRBJ2-2, with D perhaps TRBD1 or TRBD2 (6 bases each). This CDR3 contains 15 residues. CDR1 SGHVS and CDR2 FNYEAQ come from the germline V gene. The CDR3 loop is CASRLRGADTGELFF. For the CDR3, the DNA is TGTGCCAGCCGCTTAAGGGGGGCTGACACCGGGGAGCTGTTTTTT.

This clonotype has just a few counts. The rearrangement links TRBV12-3 or TRBV12-4 to TRBJ1-6; 10 bases align to TRBD1. V lost 9 bases, J lost 9 bases, and 5 bases stayed unmatched. The CDR3 extends over 13 amino acids. The CDR3 region has the DNA TGTGCCAGTGGGACAGGGGCTGGTTCACCCCTCCACTTT. Its protein product is CASGTGAGSPLHF.